The clone carrying this TCR beta chain was seen once. The TCRbeta library incorporated unique molecular identifiers. TCRdb reprocessed the PCR reads with MiXCR, giving one entry per CDR3 protein. The repertoire holds about 78,000 distinct CDR3 sequences, with roughly an eighth as singletons. The sample originates from a study of T-cell reconstitution after alpha-beta-depleted transplantation in children. The germline CDR1 and CDR2 sequences are LGHNA and YSLEER. Trimming took 1 base from V and 12 from J; bases not matched to a gene: 8. This CDR3 spans 15 amino acids. V usage is TRBV4-3 and J usage is TRBJ1-6; TRBD1 matches 8 bases. Sequenced material: PBMCs, mostly from graft donor cells, taken 180 days after TCRalphabeta/CD19-depleted stem cell transplant. The sequence was obtained from a male patient aged 2-10 years who had a stem cell transplant for acute lymphoblastic leukemia, so the T cells may come from the graft donor. The CDR3, as DNA: TGCGCCAGCAGCCAAGGGTCGGGCAGGGGGCAACCCCTCCACTTT. Translating gives CASSQGSGRGQPLHF.